These 30 T cell receptor beta chains were sequenced from one sample in a study of low-dose radiotherapy and immunotherapy resistance in tumors. Both TCRalpha and TCRbeta chains were reverse transcribed with V-gene-specific primers. The TCRs were subjected to amplification over about 20 PCR cycles employing a constant-region primer in conjunction with a V-primer adapter. TCRdb itself ran the reads through MiXCR, one entry per CDR3 protein. Here the sample spans 7,500 to 9,000 distinct CDR3 sequences, roughly two thirds being singletons. These receptors were collected from a human donor with advanced metastatic prostate, ovarian, gallbladder or colorectal cancer (not recorded which). This table probably holds off-target reads from a library built for another chain.

The chain recombines TRBV11-2 with TRBJ2-7; possibly TRBD1 for D (5 bases). Trimming took 3 bases from V and 2 from J, leaving 14 bases between them. This CDR3 region has 15 residues. CDR1 and CDR2 (germline): SGHAT, FQNNGV. The CDR3 sequence: CASSFIRGRAYEQYF. The DNA for the CDR3 is TGTGCCAGCAGCTTCATTAGGGGCCGGGCCTACGAGCAGTACTTC.

The V and J genes are TRBV19 and TRBJ2-7, with D tentatively TRBD1 or TRBD2 (5 bases each). CDR3 length: 11 residues. Germline V gene lookup returns CDR1 LNHDA and CDR2 SQIVND (reference sequence). V was trimmed by 5 bases and J by 9 bases, leaving 11 bases between them. In DNA form, the CDR3 reads TGTGCCAGTAGTGCCCCGGGACCGCAGTACTTC. This gives the protein CASSAPGPQYF.

This rearrangement joins TRBV12-3 or TRBV12-4 to TRBJ1-5; D is undetermined. This CDR3 region has 12 residues. V was clipped by 1 base and J by 9 bases, with 7 bases between them. The CDR3 region is CASSLGPGPQHF. CDR3 coding DNA: TGTGCCAGCAGTTTAGGCCCCGGGCCCCAGCATTTT.

The CDR3 DNA sequence: TGTGCCAGCAGCCAAGAGGGAGCCAAACCGGGGAATGAGCAGTTCTTC. Translating it yields CASSQEGAKPGNEQFF. This chain uses TRBV3-1 with TRBJ2-1; possible D gene TRBD2, 5 bases. This CDR3 has 16 residues. Between the trimmed V and J ends, which lost 0 bases and 7 bases, there was a span of 16 bases. Germline V gives CDR1 LGHDT, CDR2 YNNKEL (reference sequence).

The chain uses TRBV11-2 and TRBJ1-4; TRBD1 aligns across 7 bases. The V gene end was trimmed by 5 bases and the J gene end by 2 bases; junction bases not matched to a gene: 5. Germline CDR1 is SGHAT and CDR2 is FQNNGV. The CDR3 is made up of 15 amino acids. CDR3 in DNA: TGTGCCAGCAGCGCAGACAGGGTTACTAATGAAAAACTGTTTTTT. It specifies CASSADRVTNEKLFF.

This clonotype was recorded a few times. The chain links TRBV5-1 to TRBJ2-3; 10 bases agree with TRBD2. V trimming: 4 bases; J trimming: 6 bases; junction bases outside the gene matches: 14. This CDR3 spans 17 amino acids. Germline CDR1 SGHRS, CDR2 YFSETQ. The DNA of the CDR3 is TGCGCCAGCAGCGAGCGGGCTAGCGGGAGCTCGGCGGATACGCAGTATTTT. It encodes CASSERASGSSADTQYF. Drawing the rest from reference TRBV5-1 and TRBJ2-3, the complete variable domain is KAGVTQTPRYLIKTRGQQVTLSCSPISGHRSVSWYQQTPGQGLQFLFEYFSETQRNKGNFPGRFSGRQFSNSRSEMNVSTLELGDSALYLCASSERASGSSADTQYFGPGTRLTVL.

The V and J genes are TRBV6-6 and TRBJ1-1; no reliable D call. The CDR3 length is 13 residues. Germline V gene lookup returns CDR1 MNHNY and CDR2 SVGAGI (reference sequence). Trimming took off 6 bases at V and 1 base at J, with 9 bases between the two ends. Here the CDR3 reads CASSQTRNTEAFF. In nucleotides, the CDR3 is TGTGCCAGCAGCCAAACAAGGAACACTGAAGCTTTCTTT.

This clonotype was detected only once. The CDR3 DNA reads as TGCGCCAGCAGCTTGGAGGGGGAAGGCGAGCAGTACTTC. Its translation is CASSLEGEGEQYF. The chain combines TRBV5-1 with TRBJ2-7, with D possibly TRBD1 on 6 matching bases. This CDR3 is built from 13 residues. Germline CDR1 is SGHRS and CDR2 is YFSETQ. Trimming shortened V by 0 bases and J by 6 bases, and 10 bases separated the two germline ends. Full variable domain (rest looked up from reference TRBV5-1 and TRBJ2-7): KAGVTQTPRYLIKTRGQQVTLSCSPISGHRSVSWYQQTPGQGLQFLFEYFSETQRNKGNFPGRFSGRQFSNSRSEMNVSTLELGDSALYLCASSLEGEGEQYFGPGTRLTVT.

The J gene is TRBJ1-2, the V gene TRBV30; the D gene is possibly TRBD1 (6 bases). V was trimmed by 5 bases and J by 13 bases, leaving 20 bases between them. Germline CDR1 reads GTSNPN; CDR2 reads SVGIG (reference sequence). CDR3 length: 12 residues. CDR3 region: CAWSYDNRESTF. The DNA for the CDR3 is TGTGCCTGGTCTTATGATAACAGGGAGTCCACCTTC.

This chain uses TRBV4-2 with TRBJ2-1; tentative D call: TRBD2 (6 bases). Per germline, CDR1 LGHNA and CDR2 YNFKEQ. The V end lost 2 bases, the J end lost 7 bases, and 18 bases lay between the germline ends. The CDR3 runs 16 residues. The CDR3 DNA reads as TGTGCCAGCAGCCAACGACTGGGAGATGCGGGGAATGAGCAGTTCTTC. Translating it yields CASSQRLGDAGNEQFF.

The chain employs TRBV6-2 or TRBV6-3 and TRBJ2-7; 8 nucleotides agree with TRBD2. Trimming cost V 10 bases and J 2 bases; bases outside gene matches: 13. The CDR3 runs 15 residues. Germline assignment: CDR1 MNHEY and CDR2 SVGEGT. CDR3 loop: CATRESGGGPYEQYF. CDR3 bases: TGTGCCACCCGCGAGTCGGGGGGGGGACCCTACGAGCAGTACTTC.

The chain recombines TRBV25-1 with TRBJ2-7; 8 positions agree with TRBD1. From germline, CDR1 is MGHDK and CDR2 SYGVNS. Unmatched junction bases numbered 5, after V lost 3 bases and J lost 7 bases. CDR3 length: 13 amino acids. For the CDR3, the DNA is TGTGCCAGCAGTGACGACAGGGGTTGGGAGCAGTACTTC. Its translation: CASSDDRGWEQYF.

V usage is TRBV20-1 and J usage is TRBJ1-2, with TRBD1 matching over 8 bases. J gave up 6 bases and V 1 base, and 4 bases lay outside the gene matches. The CDR3 is made up of 13 amino acids. Germline assignment: CDR1 DFQATT and CDR2 SNEGSKA (reference sequence). The CDR3 loop is CSARGAGGHGYTF. As DNA, the CDR3 is TGCAGTGCTAGAGGGGCAGGGGGCCATGGCTACACCTTC.

V gene TRBV7-6 combines with J gene TRBJ2-2; 10 bases align to TRBD2. Germline assignment: CDR1 SGHVS and CDR2 FNYEAQ. Trimming at V came to 5 bases and at J to 5 bases, leaving 8 bases not matched to a gene. CDR3 size: 16 residues. CDR3 coding DNA: TGTGCCAGCAGCCTGGAAGCGGGAGGGGTAACCGGGGAGCTGTTTTTT. It codes for CASSLEAGGVTGELFF.

This clonotype was counted between two and nine times. This rearrangement joins TRBV5-5 to TRBJ1-5; 10 nucleotides match TRBD1. J lost 4 bases, V lost 3 bases, and 7 bases had no gene match. Germline V gene lookup returns CDR1 SGHKS and CDR2 YYEKEE (reference sequence). The CDR3 sequence is 16 residues long. Written as DNA, the CDR3 is TGTGCCAGCAGCTCCAAACCGGGACAGGGGAATCAGCCCCAGCATTTT. Protein product: CASSSKPGQGNQPQHF. Looking up the rest from reference TRBV5-5 and TRBJ1-5 gives the full variable domain: DAGVTQSPTHLIKTRGQQVTLRCSPISGHKSVSWYQQVLGQGPQFIFQYYEKEERGRGNFPDRFSARQFPNYSSELNVNALLLGDSALYLCASSSKPGQGNQPQHFGDGTRLSIL.

V gene TRBV5-1 combines with J gene TRBJ2-7; no clear D. The CDR3 loop spans 15 amino acids. Trimming took off 0 bases at V and 2 bases at J, with 12 bases between the two ends. CDR1 SGHRS and CDR2 YFSETQ come from the germline V gene. This chain's CDR3 is CASSLEVGGTYEQYF. The CDR3, as DNA: TGCGCCAGCAGCTTGGAGGTAGGTGGGACCTACGAGCAGTACTTC.

This clonotype appeared a single time. The gene calls are TRBV18 and TRBJ1-1; D is undetermined. There are 14 residues in the CDR3. The V end lost 2 bases, the J end lost 7 bases, and 14 bases lay between the germline ends. Per germline, CDR1 KGHSH and CDR2 LQKENI. Written as DNA, the CDR3 is TGTGCCAGCTCACCATACCGGGCCGAACTTGAAGCTTTCTTT. The encoded protein is CASSPYRAELEAFF.

The V call is TRBV5-1, the J call TRBJ2-7; either TRBD1 or TRBD2 may supply D (5 bases each). This CDR3 region has 14 residues. Per germline, CDR1 SGHRS and CDR2 YFSETQ. Trimming took off 4 bases at V and 5 bases at J, with 16 bases between the two ends. This CDR3 reads CASSQGPRGDEQYF. The CDR3 DNA follows: TGCGCCAGCAGCCAGGGCCCCCGAGGGGACGAGCAGTACTTC.

This clonotype was picked up a small number of times. V and J are TRBV9 and TRBJ1-2; 7 bases match TRBD1. The junction had 7 bases not matched to a gene; V was cut back by 3 bases and J by 2 bases. Germline-derived CDR1 and CDR2 are SGDLS and YYNGEE. The CDR3 spans 15 residues. The CDR3 region is CASSAGGQANYGYTF. The CDR3 nucleotides read TGTGCCAGCAGCGCAGGGGGGCAAGCAAACTATGGCTACACCTTC.

CDR3 nucleotide sequence: TGTGCCAGCAGTACCGGGACAGGGAACAATCAGCCCCAGCATTTT. Encoded protein: CASSTGTGNNQPQHF. V is TRBV27 and J is TRBJ1-5; 9 nucleotides line up with TRBD1. The CDR3 spans 15 residues. Per the germline V gene, CDR1 is MNHEY and CDR2 is SMNVEV (reference sequence). The V gene end was trimmed by 5 bases and the J gene end by 3 bases; junction bases not matched to a gene: 5.

The chain carries TRBV29-1 and TRBJ2-1; D is ambiguous. CDR1 and CDR2 from the germline V gene are SQVTM and ANQGSEA. Trimming took 3 bases from V and 6 from J, leaving 6 bases between them. The length of the CDR3 is 11 residues. The CDR3 sequence: CSVDLANEQFF. CDR3 sequence (DNA): TGCAGCGTTGACCTGGCCAATGAGCAGTTCTTC.

The CDR3: CASSFKGLNTGELFF. Here the CDR3 DNA reads TGTGCCAGCAGCTTTAAGGGACTAAACACCGGGGAGCTGTTTTTT. The rearrangement links TRBV7-9 to TRBJ2-2, with 7 bases fitting TRBD2. The V gene end was trimmed by 3 bases and the J gene end by 2 bases; junction bases not matched to a gene: 3. The CDR3 covers 15 residues. Germline lookup yields CDR1 SEHNR and CDR2 FQNEAQ (reference sequence).

The chain couples TRBV6-1 to TRBJ2-4, with TRBD2 as a possible D gene (5 bases). The CDR3 is 17 residues long. Germline V gives CDR1 MNHNS, CDR2 SASEGT. V was clipped by 1 base and J by 0 bases, with 13 bases between them. The CDR3 DNA reads as TGTGCCAGCAGTGAAGTAAACAGCCGGGGAGCCAAAAACATTCAGTACTTC. Its protein is CASSEVNSRGAKNIQYF.

This clonotype appeared a single time. The chain uses TRBV23-1 and TRBJ2-3; D gene unclear. TRBV23-1 is known as an ORF, though its function is uncertain. CDR3 length: 11 residues. The V end was cut by 8 bases, the J end by 4 bases, with 7 bases between. CDR3 nucleotide sequence: TGCGCCAGCCATCAAGCAGATACGCAGTATTTT. Translation: CASHQADTQYF.

This chain links TRBV19 with TRBJ2-5; 7 nucleotides align to TRBD2. Germline V gene data show CDR1 as LNHDA and CDR2 as SQIVND (reference sequence). J gave up 3 bases and V 9 bases, and 10 bases lay outside the gene matches. This CDR3 is 14 amino acids long. In DNA form, the CDR3 reads TGTGCCAGCTCGGGCGGCCTAGCGGAAGAGACCCAGTACTTC. The encoded protein is CASSGGLAEETQYF.

The gene calls are TRBV6-5 and TRBJ2-7, with 7 bases aligning to TRBD2. V shed 4 bases and J 3 bases; nucleotides not matched to a gene: 9. Germline V gives CDR1 MNHEY, CDR2 SVGAGI. The CDR3 consists of 15 residues. CDR3 protein: CASSWAGGEFYEQYF. CDR3 nucleotides: TGTGCCAGCAGTTGGGCTGGGGGGGAATTCTACGAGCAGTACTTC.

The chain has TRBV5-1 and TRBJ2-7; a possible D gene is TRBD2 (6 bases). CDR1 is SGHRS and CDR2 is YFSETQ in the germline V gene. This CDR3 is 16 amino acids long. V was pared by 4 bases and J by 0 bases, with 17 bases between. The CDR3 protein is CASSPGDTKSSYEQYF. The CDR3 DNA reads as TGCGCCAGCAGCCCGGGAGATACAAAAAGCTCCTACGAGCAGTACTTC.

J is TRBJ2-3 and V is TRBV6-8; perhaps TRBD2 as D (6 bases). Germline V gene sequence: CDR1 MNHGY, CDR2 SAAAGT. V was clipped by 6 bases and J by 0 bases, with 13 bases between them. The length of the CDR3 is 15 residues. Here the CDR3 reads CASRRSGVSTDTQYF. CDR3 coding DNA: TGTGCCAGCAGACGTTCGGGAGTCAGCACAGATACGCAGTATTTT.

The chain uses TRBV11-2 and TRBJ2-1, with D unclear. CDR1 SGHAT and CDR2 FQNNGV come from the germline V gene. This CDR3 region has 15 residues. Trimming took off 5 bases at V and 2 bases at J, with 13 bases between the two ends. DNA for the CDR3: TGTGCCAGCAGCGGCCGAAGGGAAGCCTACAATGAGCAGTTCTTC. It codes for CASSGRREAYNEQFF.

This clonotype turned up a few times. The chain couples TRBV9 to TRBJ2-1; 9 bases match TRBD2. The CDR3 runs to 17 residues. Germline values: CDR1 SGDLS, CDR2 YYNGEE. The junction had 4 bases not matched to a gene; V was cut back by 0 bases and J by 0 bases. Written as DNA, the CDR3 is TGTGCCAGCAGCGTAGTAGGACTAGCGAGCTCCTACAATGAGCAGTTCTTC. Its protein product is CASSVVGLASSYNEQFF.